A selection of T cell receptor beta chains follows, all from one sample in a study of blood T cell repertoires in COVID-19. Repertoires were generated with immunoSEQ multiplex PCR, while TCRdb's copy carries only in-frame clones and drops some. The sample shows a few hundred thousand clones, about 86% of them seen only once. What was sequenced was peripheral blood. The receptors derive from a woman aged 45-59 years with acute or convalescent COVID-19. CDR3s include the opening cysteine and the closing phenylalanine or tryptophan. Each record gives: J gene, V gene, CDR3 protein.

j_call: TRBJ1-6
v_call: TRBV14
cdr3_aa: CASSPGQAYNSPLHF

j_call: TRBJ2-7
v_call: TRBV29-1
cdr3_aa: CSVLGQGVEQYF

j_call: TRBJ1-2
v_call: TRBV28
cdr3_aa: CASSSENYGYTF

j_call: TRBJ1-2
v_call: TRBV3-1/TRBV3-2
cdr3_aa: CASSLDRVVRGYTF

j_call: TRBJ2-3
v_call: TRBV20-1
cdr3_aa: CSASYPSNREADTQYF

j_call: TRBJ1-5
v_call: TRBV11-3
cdr3_aa: CASPLRGQGFKSNQPQHF

j_call: TRBJ2-2
v_call: TRBV19
cdr3_aa: CASSIGGRTGELFF

j_call: TRBJ1-2
v_call: TRBV5-6
cdr3_aa: CASTRGGEYYGYTF

j_call: TRBJ2-7
v_call: TRBV5-1
cdr3_aa: CASSLGGTSGRAHEQYF

j_call: TRBJ1-1
v_call: TRBV5-1
cdr3_aa: CASSSWTGQDTEAFF

j_call: TRBJ2-3
v_call: TRBV24-1
cdr3_aa: CATSDPTDSLDTQYF

j_call: TRBJ2-7
v_call: TRBV30
cdr3_aa: CAWSGSGLSSYEQYF

j_call: TRBJ2-7
v_call: TRBV10-3
cdr3_aa: CAISVLAGDAYEQYF

j_call: TRBJ2-7
v_call: TRBV12-5
cdr3_aa: CASGLVSQTLYEQYF

j_call: TRBJ2-5
v_call: TRBV5-4
cdr3_aa: CASSPKLAEGGTQYF

j_call: TRBJ2-7
v_call: TRBV20-1
cdr3_aa: CSASDNRGYEQYF

j_call: TRBJ1-2
v_call: TRBV24-1
cdr3_aa: CATSTGGRAYGYTF

j_call: TRBJ2-1
v_call: TRBV6-5
cdr3_aa: CASRAWTSGRNEQFF

j_call: TRBJ1-1
v_call: TRBV5-6
cdr3_aa: CASSPKGQGAGSTEAFF

j_call: TRBJ1-1
v_call: TRBV4-2
cdr3_aa: CASSQTGGNTEAFF

j_call: TRBJ1-6
v_call: TRBV6-6
cdr3_aa: CASSPRGQGGSPLHF

j_call: TRBJ1-4
v_call: TRBV2
cdr3_aa: CASKGYEKLFF

j_call: TRBJ1-5
v_call: TRBV12-3/TRBV12-4
cdr3_aa: CASRGTATQPQHF

j_call: TRBJ2-5
v_call: TRBV5-4
cdr3_aa: CASSLLPQETQYF

j_call: TRBJ2-2
v_call: TRBV30
cdr3_aa: CAWSVLAGELFF

j_call: TRBJ1-6
v_call: TRBV5-6
cdr3_aa: CASSLDQGASSPLHF

j_call: TRBJ1-2
v_call: TRBV3-1/TRBV3-2
cdr3_aa: CASSPLRGDYGYTF

j_call: TRBJ1-1
v_call: TRBV9
cdr3_aa: CASSVNRDTEAFF

j_call: TRBJ2-5
v_call: TRBV18
cdr3_aa: CASSAGTSFETQYF

j_call: TRBJ1-4
v_call: TRBV6-2/TRBV6-3
cdr3_aa: CASSYAFEKLFF

j_call: TRBJ2-7
v_call: TRBV9
cdr3_aa: CASSVDSGRYEQYF

j_call: TRBJ2-1
v_call: TRBV30
cdr3_aa: CAWSETGSYNEQFF

j_call: TRBJ1-4
v_call: TRBV3-1/TRBV3-2
cdr3_aa: CASSIRVISGEKLFF

j_call: TRBJ2-4
v_call: TRBV11-2
cdr3_aa: CASSLQGAENIQYF

j_call: TRBJ1-1
v_call: TRBV5-1
cdr3_aa: CASSLVGSAGAFF

j_call: TRBJ2-4
v_call: TRBV14
cdr3_aa: CASSQDGRDRNIQYF

j_call: TRBJ2-2
v_call: TRBV9
cdr3_aa: CASSVAGTGELFF

j_call: TRBJ1-6
v_call: TRBV28
cdr3_aa: CASRLGQYNSPLHF

j_call: TRBJ1-4
v_call: TRBV5-4
cdr3_aa: CASSLQGLNEKLFF

j_call: TRBJ2-7
v_call: TRBV2
cdr3_aa: CASSEEGGSGEQYF

j_call: TRBJ1-1
v_call: TRBV6-4
cdr3_aa: CASSDTGGSTEAFF

j_call: TRBJ2-7
v_call: TRBV11-1
cdr3_aa: CASSSSGTAYEQYF

j_call: TRBJ2-1
v_call: TRBV11-2
cdr3_aa: CASSSDRGSYNEQFF

j_call: TRBJ2-7
v_call: TRBV18
cdr3_aa: CASSRAGLAAYEQYF

j_call: TRBJ2-2
v_call: TRBV2
cdr3_aa: CASRRTSNTGELFF

j_call: TRBJ2-2
v_call: TRBV29-1
cdr3_aa: CSVATGTRDTGELFF

j_call: TRBJ1-3
v_call: TRBV10-2
cdr3_aa: CASSEGRPVVGNTIYF

j_call: TRBJ1-6
v_call: TRBV5-4
cdr3_aa: CASSPSGQGDSPLHF

j_call: TRBJ1-1
v_call: TRBV28
cdr3_aa: CASSLGLLNTEAFF

j_call: TRBJ2-7
v_call: TRBV7-9
cdr3_aa: CASSLGLAGAYF

j_call: TRBJ1-1
v_call: TRBV5-4
cdr3_aa: CASSLATAGNTEAFF